The 19 T cell receptor beta chains given below trace back to one sample, sequenced in a study of shared clonotypes between healthy human individuals. Method: immunoSEQ multiplex PCR; TCRdb's copy keeps in-frame clones and lacks some. The sample contains more than 2 million clones, roughly 94% of which appear only once. Naive CD8 cells, CD45RO-negative and positively selected for CCR7, excluded terminally differentiated effector memory CD45RA+ cells. Source material: naive CD8+ T cells sorted from blood. These receptors were taken from a man younger than 35 in good health.

Details on this clone: This sample also contains other DNA sequences that code for the same CDR3. This chain connects TRBV9 to TRBJ2-7, with D possibly being TRBD1 or TRBD2 (5 bases each). The V gene's germline CDR1 is SGDLS and CDR2 YYNGEE. There are 15 residues in the CDR3. V was clipped by 1 base and J by 0 bases, with 11 bases between them. CDR3 protein: CASSVSGGSSYEQYF. The CDR3, as DNA: TGTGCCAGCAGCGTATCTGGGGGAAGCTCCTACGAGCAGTACTTC.

The chain combines TRBV7-6 with TRBJ2-7; 8 bases are a match to TRBD1. The germline CDR1 and CDR2 sequences are SGHVS and FNYEAQ. The V segment lost 5 bases and the J segment 0 bases; nucleotides outside the gene matches: 6. The CDR3 sequence is 15 residues long. Written as DNA, the CDR3 is TGTGCCAGCAGCCCAGGACAGGGACCCTCCTACGAGCAGTACTTC. Amino acids: CASSPGQGPSYEQYF.

The chain has TRBV7-8 and TRBJ2-5, with D unclear. The V gene lost 3 bases and the J gene lost 5 bases, with 10 bases spanning the gap. Germline-derived CDR1 and CDR2 are SGHVS and FQNEAQ. This CDR3 region has 13 residues. The CDR3 coding sequence is TGTGCCAGCAGCTTTTATAGTGGGGAGACCCAGTACTTC. It yields the protein CASSFYSGETQYF. Full variable domain (remainder filled in from reference TRBV7-8 and TRBJ2-5): GAGVSQSPRYKVAKRGQDVALRCDPISGHVSLFWYQQALGQGPEFLTYFQNEAQLDKSGLPSDRFFAERPEGSVSTLKIQRTQQEDSAVYLCASSFYSGETQYFGPGTRLLVL.

J is TRBJ1-1 and V is TRBV10-2, with D uncertain. The CDR3 runs to 13 residues. Per germline, CDR1 WSHSY and CDR2 SAAADI. V lost 4 bases and J 4 bases, leaving 10 bases between the germline ends. The CDR3 nucleotides are TGCGCCAGCAGTGCTGTGGGGTCCACTGAAGCTTTCTTT. Amino acids: CASSAVGSTEAFF.

CDR3 DNA: TGTGCCAGCAGCACAGGGAACACTGAAGCTTTCTTT. It encodes CASSTGNTEAFF. The chain has TRBV13 and TRBJ1-1, with D tentatively TRBD1 (5 bases). Trimming removed 5 bases at V and 1 base at J, with 5 bases between. CDR1 PRHDT and CDR2 FYEKMQ come from the germline V gene (reference sequence). CDR3 length: 12 amino acids. The full variable domain, rest sourced from reference TRBV13 and TRBJ1-1, is AAGVIQSPRHLIKEKRETATLKCYPIPRHDTVYWYQQGPGQDPQFLISFYEKMQSDKGSIPDRFSAQQFSDYHSELNMSSLELGDSALYFCASSTGNTEAFFGQGTRLTVV.

Only one count was recorded for this clone. The rearrangement links TRBV7-6 to TRBJ2-7; a weak D match, TRBD2 (6 bases). V was clipped by 1 base and J by 2 bases, with 15 bases between them. The CDR3 totals 16 residues. Germline assignment: CDR1 SGHVS and CDR2 FNYEAQ. CDR3 amino acids: CASSLVSAGPPYEQYF. The CDR3 region has the DNA TGTGCCAGCAGCTTAGTATCGGCGGGGCCCCCCTACGAGCAGTACTTC.

V gene TRBV4-1 combines with J gene TRBJ2-3; D perhaps matches TRBD2 (6 bases). Germline values: CDR1 MGHRA, CDR2 YSYEKL. The CDR3 loop spans 15 amino acids. V lost 5 bases, J lost 0 bases, and 12 bases lay in between. The DNA of the CDR3 is TGCGCCAGCAGCATAGCGGAGTCGAGCACAGATACGCAGTATTTT. Translating gives CASSIAESSTDTQYF.

This chain connects TRBV6-1 to TRBJ1-6; D remains unclear. CDR3 size: 16 residues. The V end lost 0 bases, the J end lost 0 bases, and 6 bases lay between the germline ends. Germline loops: CDR1 MNHNS, CDR2 SASEGT. CDR3 nucleotides: TGTGCCAGCAGTGAAGCCGATAGCTCCTATAATTCACCCCTCCACTTT. Encoded protein: CASSEADSSYNSPLHF.

The gene calls are TRBV14 and TRBJ2-7; D is unresolved. Germline loops: CDR1 SGHDN, CDR2 FVKESK. The CDR3 covers 13 residues. The V end lost 0 bases, the J end lost 4 bases, and 7 bases lay between the germline ends. CDR3 loop: CASSQDLVYEQYF. DNA of the CDR3: TGTGCCAGCAGCCAAGATCTAGTGTACGAGCAGTACTTC.

The chain employs TRBV5-4 and TRBJ2-7, with 8 bases identical to TRBD1. This CDR3 spans 16 amino acids. Germline assignment: CDR1 SGHNT and CDR2 YYREEE (reference sequence). V shed 4 bases, J shed 5 bases, and the junction held 14 bases outside the gene matches. The CDR3 loop reads CASSLFGQGLYDEQYF. CDR3 nucleotides: TGTGCCAGCAGCCTATTCGGACAGGGTCTTTATGACGAGCAGTACTTC.

The chain uses TRBV10-1 and TRBJ1-1; no firm D call. The germline V gene encodes CDR1 WNHNN and CDR2 SYGVQD (reference sequence). The CDR3 runs to 13 residues. Trimming left V 4 bases short and J 8 bases short, with 14 bases between. CDR3 nucleotide sequence: TGCGCCAGCAGTGTCGGCAGCCCCGGGGAAGCTTTCTTT. Encoded protein: CASSVGSPGEAFF.

The chain employs TRBV9 and TRBJ2-3; tentative D call: TRBD2 (6 bases). The CDR3 length is 14 residues. Looked up from germline, CDR1 is SGDLS and CDR2 is YYNGEE. Trimming pared 3 bases from V and 2 bases from J, leaving 10 bases between. CDR3 nucleotide sequence: TGTGCCAGCAGCGGGACGGACTACACAGATACGCAGTATTTT. Translation gives CASSGTDYTDTQYF.

V is TRBV4-3 and J is TRBJ2-7, with D possibly being TRBD1 (5 bases). With 1 base removed from V and 7 bases from J, the gap between germline ends came to 11 bases. The CDR3 is 13 amino acids. The germline V gene has CDR1 LGHNA and CDR2 YSLEER. CDR3 residues: CASSQGEGEEQYF. CDR3 DNA sequence: TGCGCCAGCAGCCAAGGGGAAGGGGAAGAGCAGTACTTC.

This clone is a singleton in its sample. The V call is TRBV7-9, the J call TRBJ2-1; D gene unclear. CDR1 and CDR2 (germline): SEHNR, FQNEAQ (reference sequence). The CDR3 is 14 amino acids. Trimming took 3 bases from V and 8 from J, leaving 14 bases between them. CDR3 region: CASSFPPRNDEQFF. The CDR3 region has the DNA TGTGCCAGCAGCTTCCCACCCCGGAACGATGAGCAGTTCTTC.

This clone was picked up a small number of times. J is TRBJ1-1 and V is TRBV6-1, with D tentatively TRBD1 (5 bases). Looked up from germline, CDR1 is MNHNS and CDR2 is SASEGT. Trimming left V 7 bases short and J 1 base short, with 10 bases between. The CDR3 loop spans 13 amino acids. The CDR3: CASTLTENTEAFF. The CDR3 DNA reads TGTGCCAGCACCTTGACAGAGAACACTGAAGCTTTCTTT.

The chain joins TRBV7-3 to TRBJ2-1; TRBD2 matches 8 bases. The J segment lost 1 base and the V segment lost 1 base, leaving 0 bases of the junction unmatched. The germline V gene has CDR1 SGHTA and CDR2 FQGTGA. The CDR3 is made up of 15 amino acids. In nucleotides, the CDR3 is TGTGCCAGCAGCTTAATAGCGGGGTCCTACAATGAGCAGTTCTTC. Amino acid sequence: CASSLIAGSYNEQFF.

The rearrangement uses TRBV6-5 and TRBJ1-1, with no clear D. CDR1 MNHEY and CDR2 SVGAGI come from the germline V gene. Trimming shortened V by 10 bases and J by 0 bases, and 12 bases separated the two germline ends. This CDR3 contains 13 residues. CDR3 nucleotide sequence: TGTGCCATTGGCGGTGGGTTGAACACTGAAGCTTTCTTT. It translates to CAIGGGLNTEAFF.

In this sample, this clone turned up a few times. The rearrangement uses TRBV6-5 and TRBJ2-3, with 9 bases that match TRBD2. There are 15 residues in the CDR3. From germline, CDR1 is MNHEY and CDR2 SVGAGI. Trimming at V came to 6 bases and at J to 1 base, leaving 5 bases not matched to a gene. The CDR3 coding sequence is TGTGCCAGCAGCATAGCGGGGGACCGCACAGATACGCAGTATTTT. Encoded protein: CASSIAGDRTDTQYF.

With regard to this clone: Other DNA sequences in this specimen translate into the identical CDR3. This chain links TRBV6-5 with TRBJ2-5; D unclear. The V gene's germline CDR1 is MNHEY and CDR2 SVGAGI. V was shortened by 0 bases and J by 2 bases, with 7 bases between the two germline ends. The CDR3 sequence is 14 residues long. The CDR3, as DNA: TGTGCCAGCAGTTACTCCCCAGGACAAGAGACCCAGTACTTC. Translated, it gives CASSYSPGQETQYF.